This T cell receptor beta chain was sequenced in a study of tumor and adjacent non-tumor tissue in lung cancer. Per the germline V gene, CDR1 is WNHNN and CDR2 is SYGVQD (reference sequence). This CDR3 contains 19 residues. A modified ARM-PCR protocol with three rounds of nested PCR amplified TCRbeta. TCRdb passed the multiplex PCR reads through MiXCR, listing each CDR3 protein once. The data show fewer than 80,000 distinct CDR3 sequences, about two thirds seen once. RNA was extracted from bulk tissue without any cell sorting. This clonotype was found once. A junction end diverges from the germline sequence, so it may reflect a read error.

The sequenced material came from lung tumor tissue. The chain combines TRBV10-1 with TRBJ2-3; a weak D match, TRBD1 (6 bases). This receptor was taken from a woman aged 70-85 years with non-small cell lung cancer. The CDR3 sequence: CASSGVVNSMVTHTGTQYF. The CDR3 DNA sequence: TGCGCCAGCTCAGGGGTTGTGAACTCCATGGTCACTCACACAGGTACGCAGTATTTT.